The T cell receptor (beta chain) described here comes from a study of beta chain features in type 1 diabetes. Notes on the study in general: In these data, an HLA type influence on TCRB rearrangement remained unresolved. More deletions and fewer insertions at VDJ junctions were found in patients with type 1 diabetes.

The ends were cut back, 8 bases at V and 10 bases at J, with 21 bases in the middle. This CDR3 is 13 amino acids long. In germline, CDR1 is SGHRS, CDR2 YFSETQ. The sample holds a few counts of this clone. Its specificity is unknown. Every bit of the isolated RNA underwent reverse transcription, so sequencing read expressed TCRB transcripts. The table came from immunoSEQ multiplex PCR; TCRdb's copy has only in-frame clones and leaves some out. The sample lists around 340,000 clones; 15% to 20% were seen once. Material: naive CD4+ T cells from blood. The clonotype was recovered from a woman aged 18-29 years in good health. The gene calls are TRBV5-1 and TRBJ1-1; D is undetermined. Written as DNA, the CDR3 is TGCGCCAGTAAACCCCGCGCGGAGAACCGAGCTTTCTTT. Translation: CASKPRAENRAFF.